This TCR beta chain was obtained from a study of CD8 T cells in ankylosing spondylitis. The CDR3 runs 13 residues. The V end was cut by 2 bases, the J end by 5 bases, with 9 bases between. CDR1 is MNHEY, CDR2 SVGAGI, per germline. Findings of the study overall: Within peripheral blood, clones linked to disease were CD8+ and relatively rare. The study identified a TCR beta motif of under 10 highly homologous variants that appeared characteristic of ankylosing spondylitis blood. Reactive arthritis synovial fluid and blood previously showed some of these motif variants. Enrichment of disease-linked clones was reportedly significant in matched ankylosing spondylitis synovial fluid.

Molecular-barcoded quantitative 5'-RACE produced these TCR beta libraries. TCRdb reanalysed the 5' RACE reads using MiXCR and keeps one entry per CDR3 protein. Of 200,000 to 250,000 distinct CDR3 sequences in the sample, about 18% were seen once. This clonotype has a handful of counts. Its specificity is not known. What was sequenced was blood, either unsorted or a sorted T cell fraction (not recorded which). The chain links TRBV6-5 to TRBJ2-5; D might be TRBD1 or TRBD2, each matching 6 bases. This TCR derives from a male donor with ankylosing spondylitis. The CDR3 DNA follows: TGTGCCAGCAGTTACGGGGGGCAGGAGACCCAGTACTTC. Protein product: CASSYGGQETQYF.